This T cell receptor beta chain came from a study of blood T cell repertoires in COVID-19 (dated by TCRdb to the early 2020s). For context, the study as a whole: The collaborator samples originated in the United States, Italy and Spain and spanned the acute and convalescent phases of COVID-19. The dataset comprised deeply sampled blood TCRbeta repertoires from subjects exposed to, actively infected with, or recovered from COVID-19. The repertoires were released in a freely available public database intended as a resource for research on the immune response to SARS-CoV-2. The samples were drawn from the first 160 participants of the ongoing ImmuneRACE study and from roughly 1,300 subjects provided by 6 global collaborators. Sample metadata almost always included a de-identified subject ID, COVID-19 status, age in years and sex. Where available, HLA class I and class II types were taken from metadata supplied by the sample provider and were not determined by assay-based typing. The material from the prospective study consisted of cDNA or gDNA derived from T cells, B-cell-depleted T cells, or PBMCs. Results the study describes overall, beyond this receptor: The quantity of clinical and demographic metadata differed by source and by participant and was supplied without curation.

This clone was counted between two and nine times. Its binding antigen is unknown. Base qualities are not at hand, and no much larger clone is one base apart. The immunoSEQ Assay, a bias-controlled multiplex PCR, was used to amplify TCRbeta CDR3 regions from genomic DNA. The study's processing was this. Nucleated cell counts per sample were estimated from amplification of reference gene primers within the assay. To quantify the absolute abundance of each unique TCRbeta CDR3 rearrangement, sequence reads were collapsed and filtered. For each sample, productive Simpson clonality was calculated as the square root of Simpson's diversity index over productive rearrangements. TCRdb re-hosts the immuneACCESS table, in-frame sequences only. Its copies lack some clones; in the studies checked, an unresolved V gene accounts for under half of them, and the cause for the rest is not known. V, J and clone size are taken as reported in that table, and D and trimming were inferred from the DNA itself. This sample gives about 300,000 clones in total; roughly 90% of them show up just once. 4.6% of the sample belongs to the ten largest clones.

Each collaborating institution followed its own protocols to collect whole blood in K2EDTA tubes. For TCRbeta analysis, collaborators shipped samples in one of three forms: frozen whole blood, isolated PBMCs, or DNA extracted from either of those sample types. CDR1 and CDR2, looked up from the germline V gene (reference sequence), are GTSNPN and SVGIG. From the cysteine through the phenylalanine, the CDR3 covers 13 amino acids. CDR3 DNA only is kept here, 39 bases in frame from base 1. The V end loses 2 bases and the J end loses 7 bases, and a stretch of 9 bases separates them. Recombination joined TRBV30 with TRBJ1-6; no D segment can be confidently identified. Sequencing used peripheral blood. This receptor was obtained from a middle-aged man with acute or convalescent COVID-19. At the DNA level, the sequence is TGTGCCTGGAGTACCAAGAGGAATTCACCCCTCCACTTT. Its translation reads: CAWSTKRNSPLHF.